This record looks at one T cell receptor (beta chain) sequence and its context. These data are taken from a study of blood T cell repertoires in COVID-19. As for the study in general: Spain, Italy and the United States supplied samples that represented acute and convalescent COVID-19. The analysed material was cDNA or gDNA that came from T cells, B-cell-depleted T cells, or PBMCs.

From germline, CDR1 is SGDLS and CDR2 YYNGEE. Trimming left V 4 bases short and J 7 bases short, with 18 bases between. This CDR3 contains 15 residues. TCRdb keeps only in-frame clones here, not all; method: immunoSEQ multiplex PCR. The table has some 180,000 clones, approximately 85% seen once; the top ten hold around 6.2%. Participants were aged about 18 to 90 years, lived in over 20 US areas, and enrolled virtually. Resolution of symptoms, clearance, or two negative PCRs was present in recovered Cohort 3 donors. Sequencing was done on a sample of PBMCs or T cells enriched from blood (not recorded which). The V gene is TRBV9, the J gene TRBJ2-1; D is perhaps TRBD2 (5 bases). This clonotype was sampled from a man aged 35-49 years who had recovered from COVID-19. CDR3 in DNA: TGTGCCAGCAGCCCTGTCTGGGCCCGCGGGAATGAGCAGTTCTTC. Protein sequence: CASSPVWARGNEQFF.